This is a list of T cell receptor beta chains from one sample in a study of cytomegalovirus exposure and HLA in healthy donors. Clones were sequenced by immunoSEQ multiplex PCR, and TCRdb holds only the in-frame ones, with some missing. The table has 110,000 to 150,000 clones, roughly 79% seen once. The sequencing sample was made of PBMCs. The receptors here all came from a woman aged 55-70 years in good health and CMV-seropositive. Each CDR3 is given with its conserved first and last residue. The D gene is left open where the match is weak. Clone size is given for some rows only: seen once, a few or many times, or a class if the clone is expanded.

length,J,size,D,V,DNA,CDR3
10,TRBJ2-7,NA,NA,TRBV6-6,TGTGCCAGCAGGGACAGCGAGCAGTACTTC,CASRDSEQYF
14,TRBJ2-7,NA,NA,TRBV6-5,TGTGCCAGCAGTCGAGCCCCCCCAATTTACGAGCAGTACTTC,CASSRAPPIYEQYF
15,TRBJ2-3,NA,NA,TRBV6-1,TGTGCCAGCAGGGAAGAAGCTCCAGGATTGTATACGCAGTATTTT,CASREEAPGLYTQYF
16,TRBJ1-1,NA,TRBD1,TRBV5-5,TGTGCCAGCAGTTATTTTTTCGGGACAGGGGGTCTTGAAGCTTTCTTT,CASSYFFGTGGLEAFF
15,TRBJ1-5,NA,NA,TRBV18,TGTGCCAGCTCACTTACAGTGGAGGGAAATCAGCCCCAGCATTTT,CASSLTVEGNQPQHF
15,TRBJ2-2,NA,NA,TRBV19,TGTGCCAGTAGTACCTCGGGGAAGAACACCGGGGAGCTGTTTTTT,CASSTSGKNTGELFF
15,TRBJ2-7,NA,TRBD1,TRBV28,TGTGCCAGCACTTTCTCCGACAGGGGGACCTACGAGCAGTACTTC,CASTFSDRGTYEQYF
14,TRBJ1-1,NA,NA,TRBV9,TGTGCCAGCAGCCCACTAGTCCTCCGCATGGGAGCTTTCTTT,CASSPLVLRMGAFF
12,TRBJ1-6,NA,TRBD1,TRBV30,TGTGCCTGGACCGACAGGGTTTCACCCCTCCACTTT,CAWTDRVSPLHF
16,TRBJ2-4,once,TRBD1,TRBV4-3,TGCGCCAGCAGCCAAGAAGAAGGGGGCGGCAAAAACATTCAGTACTTC,CASSQEEGGGKNIQYF
13,TRBJ1-2,NA,TRBD1,TRBV5-1,TGCGCCAGCAGCTTTGGGACAGAGTATGGCTACACCTTC,CASSFGTEYGYTF
15,TRBJ2-7,NA,NA,TRBV21-1,TGTGCCAGCAGCAAAGGACTAGCGGACTCCTACGAGCAGTACTTC,CASSKGLADSYEQYF
16,TRBJ2-7,NA,TRBD2,TRBV28,TGTGCCAGCAGTCTCCTCCGACTAGCGGGAGTTTACGAGCAGTACTTC,CASSLLRLAGVYEQYF
15,TRBJ2-3,NA,NA,TRBV27,TGTGCCAGCACCACGGACAATCCCAAGATAGATACGCAGTATTTT,CASTTDNPKIDTQYF
13,TRBJ1-5,NA,NA,TRBV9,TGTGCCAGCAGCGTAGCCAGTGATCAGCCCCAGCATTTT,CASSVASDQPQHF
17,TRBJ2-4,NA,TRBD1,TRBV25-1,TGTGCCAGCAGTGAAGGGGGTCGGGACAGGGGGCCGGACATTCAGTACTTC,CASSEGGRDRGPDIQYF
13,TRBJ1-1,NA,NA,TRBV27,TGTGCCAGCAGTGGGGGGGGGACGACTGAAGCTTTCTTT,CASSGGGTTEAFF
16,TRBJ2-7,NA,NA,TRBV7-2,TGTGCCAGCAGCTTAGGGGGGGGCAGGGGTACCTACGAGCAGTACTTC,CASSLGGGRGTYEQYF
14,TRBJ2-1,once,TRBD2,TRBV30,TGTGCCGCTAAACTAGCGAGATCCTACAATGAGCAGTTCTTC,CAAKLARSYNEQFF
12,TRBJ2-7,once,NA,TRBV10-2,TGCGCCAGCAGTACTCAGGAATACGAGCAGTACTTC,CASSTQEYEQYF
16,TRBJ2-1,NA,NA,TRBV29-1,TGCAGCGTTGACGGGAGCGGTCCCACGACGCGGAATGAGCAGTTCTTC,CSVDGSGPTTRNEQFF
15,TRBJ2-7,NA,NA,TRBV4-1,TGCGCCAGCAGCCAAGACCCCGGCCTAGCCTACGAGCAGTACTTC,CASSQDPGLAYEQYF
12,TRBJ2-1,NA,NA,TRBV5-4,TGTGCCAGCAGCCACGCTAACAATGAGCAGTTCTTC,CASSHANNEQFF
14,TRBJ1-4,NA,NA,TRBV29-1,TGCAGCGTTCTTCGAGGGGAGGGGGTTGAAAAACTGTTTTTT,CSVLRGEGVEKLFF
13,TRBJ1-1,few,NA,TRBV6-4,TGTGCCAGCAGTCTGGAGGTGAACACTGAAGCTTTCTTT,CASSLEVNTEAFF
14,TRBJ2-3,once,NA,TRBV27,TGTGCCAGCAGTTTAAACAGGTACACAGATACGCAGTATTTT,CASSLNRYTDTQYF
14,TRBJ1-2,NA,NA,TRBV5-4,TGTGCCAGCAGCCCGCGGGACGATAACTATGGCTACACCTTC,CASSPRDDNYGYTF
16,TRBJ1-4,NA,TRBD1,TRBV28,TGTGCCAGCAGTTTCCCCGACAGGGGGCCTAATGAAAAACTGTTTTTT,CASSFPDRGPNEKLFF
13,TRBJ2-3,few,TRBD1,TRBV30,TGTGCCTGGAGGACAGGGGGCACAGATACGCAGTATTTT,CAWRTGGTDTQYF
14,TRBJ2-3,NA,NA,TRBV2,TGTGCCAGCAAAAGGCGGAGCGGCACAGATACGCAGTATTTT,CASKRRSGTDTQYF
16,TRBJ2-7,NA,TRBD2,TRBV4-2,TGTGCCAGCAGCCAAGGTGGTTCGAGCGGGAAGGTCGAGCAGTACTTC,CASSQGGSSGKVEQYF
14,TRBJ2-3,NA,NA,TRBV6-5,TGTGCCAGCAGCCCAAACAGGGCCACAGATACGCAGTATTTT,CASSPNRATDTQYF
16,TRBJ2-5,once,TRBD2,TRBV19,TGTGCCAGTAGTATAAAGAGGGCTAGCGGCCAAGAGACCCAGTACTTC,CASSIKRASGQETQYF
18,TRBJ2-4,NA,TRBD2,TRBV7-9,TGTGCCAGCAGTTCCTGGACTAGCGGGATCGGAGCCAAAAACATTCAGTACTTC,CASSSWTSGIGAKNIQYF
14,TRBJ1-1,NA,NA,TRBV7-2,TGTGCCAGCAGCCGAGGACTACCTCGTACCGAAGCTTTCTTT,CASSRGLPRTEAFF
15,TRBJ2-3,NA,NA,TRBV6-6,TGTGCCAGCAAAATACAGGGCACTAGCACAGATACGCAGTATTTT,CASKIQGTSTDTQYF
15,TRBJ2-2,NA,NA,TRBV6-5,TGTGCCAGCAGCTGGACGGGGTTAAGCACCGGGGAGCTGTTTTTT,CASSWTGLSTGELFF
14,TRBJ1-1,NA,NA,TRBV5-4,TGTGCCAGCAGGCGCCTAGGGGAGGGCACTGAAGCTTTCTTT,CASRRLGEGTEAFF
16,TRBJ1-4,NA,TRBD1,TRBV7-9,TGTGCCAGCAGCCCAGGGGGGCAGCCAACTAATGAAAAACTGTTTTTT,CASSPGGQPTNEKLFF
14,TRBJ2-3,once,TRBD1,TRBV29-1,TGCAGCGTTGAAACAGGGGGCACGGAGATTACGCAGTATTTT,CSVETGGTEITQYF
14,TRBJ2-5,NA,TRBD1,TRBV5-1,TGCGCCAGCAGCCAGGGACAGGGGGCCAGCTTCGGGTACTTC,CASSQGQGASFGYF
14,TRBJ2-3,NA,NA,TRBV28,TGTGCCAGCAGTTTCGCGGGGCGCACAGATACGCAGTATTTT,CASSFAGRTDTQYF
14,TRBJ2-6,NA,NA,TRBV27,TGTGCCAGCAGGGACTACTCTGGGGCCAACGTCCTGACTTTC,CASRDYSGANVLTF
15,TRBJ2-1,NA,NA,TRBV5-1,TGCGCCAGCAGCCCCGTCCAGGGAACTTTAGATGAGCAGTTCTTC,CASSPVQGTLDEQFF
15,TRBJ1-2,NA,NA,TRBV5-5,TGTGCCAGCAGCTTGACAGGGACGCTTAACTATGGCTACACCTTC,CASSLTGTLNYGYTF
15,TRBJ2-1,NA,TRBD1,TRBV7-3,TGTGCCAGCAGCCCGAGACAGGGGGCCTTCAATGAGCAGTTCTTC,CASSPRQGAFNEQFF